This T cell receptor beta chain was profiled in a study of shared clonotypes between healthy human individuals. At the level of the study: Every donor yielded three CD4 naive, three CD4 memory, two CD8 naive and one CD8 memory plate. Overall study findings and caveats: Among the subsets, naive ones generally showed larger estimated richness than memory ones.

This clone occurred a few times. Its antigen is unknown. Each replicate PCR on the sorted subsets used roughly 200 ng DNA (around 30,000 T cell genomes). Some clones are missing from TCRdb's copy, which holds only in-frame ones; the method was immunoSEQ multiplex PCR. The sample shows approximately 1.9 million clones, around 93% of them seen only once. CD8 cells regarded as naive lacked CD45RO, were positively chosen for CCR7, and omitted terminally differentiated effector memory CD45RA+ cells. This sequence originates from a man aged 18-30 years in good health. Some clones in this sample may be carry-over from other donors' samples. Sequenced material: naive CD8+ T cells from PBMCs.

The CDR3 sequence is CAWSTGNQPQHF. CDR3 sequence (DNA): TGTGCCTGGAGTACGGGGAATCAGCCCCAGCATTTT. V is TRBV30 and J is TRBJ1-5; no definite D call. The germline V gene encodes CDR1 GTSNPN and CDR2 SVGIG (reference sequence). The CDR3 sequence is 12 residues long. Between the trimmed V and J ends, which lost 2 bases and 4 bases, there was a span of 6 bases. Drawing the rest from reference TRBV30 and TRBJ1-5, the complete variable domain is SQTIHQWPATLVQPVGSPLSLECTVEGTSNPNLYWYRQAAGRGLQLLFYSVGIGQISSEVPQNLSASRPQDRQFILSSKKLLLSDSGFYLCAWSTGNQPQHFGDGTRLSIL.